These 30 T cell receptor beta chains came from one sample sequenced in a study of cytomegalovirus exposure and HLA in healthy donors. PCR employed 60 Vbeta and 13 Jbeta primers. Sequencing used immunoSEQ multiplex PCR; TCRdb keeps in-frame clones, though not all of them. The repertoire consists of 90,000 to 120,000 clones, with around 78% occurring once and the leading ten covering roughly 7.8%. Sequenced: PBMCs. These receptors came from a man younger than 40 in good health and CMV-seronegative.

The rearrangement uses TRBV30 and TRBJ2-7; a possible D gene is TRBD1 (6 bases). The germline gives CDR1 GTSNPN, CDR2 SVGIG (reference sequence). The CDR3 covers 14 residues. Trimming cost V 1 base and J 6 bases, with 16 bases left between them. This CDR3 is CAWSAQGLGGEQYF. DNA for the CDR3: TGTGCCTGGAGTGCGCAGGGGTTAGGCGGCGAGCAGTACTTC.

The V call is TRBV5-4, the J call TRBJ1-4; a weak D match, TRBD1 (6 bases). The V end lost 4 bases, the J end lost 5 bases, and 9 bases lay between the germline ends. The CDR3 covers 13 residues. CDR1 SGHNT and CDR2 YYREEE come from the germline V gene (reference sequence). CDR3 DNA sequence: TGTGCCAGCAGCCAACAGGGAAATGAAAAACTGTTTTTT. Translation: CASSQQGNEKLFF.

V usage is TRBV2 and J usage is TRBJ1-1, with TRBD1 matching over 7 bases. J lost 2 bases, V lost 2 bases, and 2 bases had no gene match. The CDR3 loop spans 14 amino acids. Looked up from germline, CDR1 is SNHLY and CDR2 is FYNNEI. The CDR3 is CASSETGENTEAFF. The DNA of the CDR3 is TGTGCCAGCAGTGAAACAGGGGAAAACACTGAAGCTTTCTTT.

The rearrangement joins TRBV2 to TRBJ2-5, with D possibly TRBD1 on 6 matching bases. From germline, CDR1 is SNHLY and CDR2 FYNNEI. This CDR3 spans 13 amino acids. V lost 3 bases and J 5 bases, leaving 10 bases between the germline ends. CDR3 nucleotides: TGTGCCAGCAGTGACAGGGGTAGGGAGACCCAGTACTTC. Protein sequence: CASSDRGRETQYF.

As concerns this clone: Other DNA sequences of this sample code for an identical CDR3. The CDR3 DNA reads as TGCGCCAGCAGCTTGGACAGGGGAAACAATGAGCAGTTCTTC. It codes for CASSLDRGNNEQFF. The chain links TRBV5-1 to TRBJ2-1; 7 bases agree with TRBD1. The CDR3 is 14 amino acids. Germline CDR1 SGHRS, CDR2 YFSETQ. The V gene end was trimmed by 0 bases and the J gene end by 5 bases; junction bases not matched to a gene: 2.

The chain joins TRBV5-1 to TRBJ2-2; D is possibly TRBD1 (6 bases). CDR1 is SGHRS and CDR2 is YFSETQ in the germline V gene. The V end lost 6 bases, the J end lost 1 base, and 16 bases lay between the germline ends. The CDR3 is 16 residues long. The CDR3 DNA reads as TGCGCCAGCAACCCTTCTGCGGACAGGAACACCGGGGAGCTGTTTTTT. This gives the protein CASNPSADRNTGELFF.

The rearrangement uses TRBV11-1 and TRBJ2-7; D gene unclear. The germline gives CDR1 SGHAT, CDR2 FQDESV (reference sequence). Trimming took 5 bases from V and 6 from J, leaving 14 bases between them. This CDR3 comprises 13 residues. The CDR3 DNA is TGTGCCAGCAGCCCGACTCCGACTGGCGAGCAGTACTTC. Amino acids: CASSPTPTGEQYF.

This clone was detected a few times. This chain uses TRBV7-9 with TRBJ1-2; D is perhaps TRBD1 (6 bases). This CDR3 region has 15 residues. Looked up from germline, CDR1 is SEHNR and CDR2 is FQNEAQ (reference sequence). The V gene lost 4 bases and the J gene lost 4 bases, with 16 bases spanning the gap. The CDR3 is CASSSQGKEVYGYTF. As DNA, the CDR3 is TGTGCCAGCAGCTCGCAGGGGAAGGAGGTCTATGGCTACACCTTC.

The chain carries TRBV20-1 and TRBJ1-1; D is undetermined. CDR1 is DFQATT and CDR2 is SNEGSKA in the germline V gene (reference sequence). The CDR3 covers 11 residues. CDR3 nucleotides: TGCCAGGCCCATAGTGGGTCCGAAGCTTTCTTT. It codes for CQAHSGSEAFF.

This clone has only a few counts. V and J are TRBV6-1 and TRBJ2-7; TRBD1 is a possible D gene (5 bases). The V end was cut by 7 bases, the J end by 2 bases, with 15 bases between. Germline CDR1 and CDR2: MNHNS and SASEGT. The CDR3 extends over 14 amino acids. The CDR3 bases are TGTGCCAGCACCATCGCCCAGGGAACCTACGAGCAGTACTTC. The encoded protein is CASTIAQGTYEQYF.

This clone was seen a single time. The gene calls are TRBV11-2 and TRBJ2-3; TRBD2 agrees at 12 bases. V gave up 5 bases and J gave up 5 bases; unmatched junction bases: 11. Germline V gene sequence: CDR1 SGHAT, CDR2 FQNNGV. The length of the CDR3 is 17 residues. CDR3: CASSMVPSGRAQDTQYF. In DNA form, the CDR3 reads TGTGCCAGCAGCATGGTCCCTAGCGGGAGGGCTCAAGATACGCAGTATTTT. The full variable domain, rest sourced from reference TRBV11-2 and TRBJ2-3, is EAGVAQSPRYKIIEKRQSVAFWCNPISGHATLYWYQQILGQGPKLLIQFQNNGVVDDSQLPKDRFSAERLKGVDSTLKIQPAKLEDSAVYLCASSMVPSGRAQDTQYFGPGTRLTVL.

J is TRBJ2-7 and V is TRBV19, with a tentative D call TRBD1 (6 bases). Germline values: CDR1 LNHDA, CDR2 SQIVND (reference sequence). The CDR3 loop spans 15 amino acids. V was clipped by 1 base and J by 4 bases, with 14 bases between them. The CDR3 reads CASSIAPGVGYEQYF. CDR3 DNA: TGTGCCAGTAGTATAGCGCCAGGGGTAGGGTACGAGCAGTACTTC.

CDR3 region: CASSITGAYKETQYF. CDR3 coding DNA: TGTGCCAGCAGTATTACAGGGGCCTATAAAGAGACCCAGTACTTC. The chain carries TRBV5-5 and TRBJ2-5; the match to TRBD1 covers 7 bases. This CDR3 has 15 amino acids. The germline gives CDR1 SGHKS, CDR2 YYEKEE (reference sequence). Germline trimming cut 5 bases from V and 3 bases from J; bases unmatched to any gene: 10.

In DNA, the CDR3 is TGCGCCAGCAGCCAAGGTCTCAGAAGCTCCTATAATTCACCCCTCCACTTT. Its translation: CASSQGLRSSYNSPLHF. The chain has TRBV4-1 and TRBJ1-6; no reliable D call. The V end lost 1 base, the J end lost 0 bases, and 10 bases lay between the germline ends. The V gene's germline CDR1 is MGHRA and CDR2 YSYEKL. The CDR3 totals 17 residues.

The rearrangement uses TRBV5-1 and TRBJ2-7, with D perhaps matching TRBD2 (5 bases). Germline lookup yields CDR1 SGHRS and CDR2 YFSETQ. CDR3 length equals 14 residues. Trimming left V 0 bases short and J 7 bases short, with 14 bases between. CDR3 region: CASSLARDYGEQYF. The DNA for the CDR3 is TGCGCCAGCAGCTTGGCCAGAGACTACGGGGAGCAGTACTTC.

The CDR3 nucleotides are TGTGCCAGCAGTTTATATCCCAGCACCGGGGAGCTGTTTTTT. It yields the protein CASSLYPSTGELFF. V gene TRBV28 combines with J gene TRBJ2-2; D call uncertain. Trimming removed 1 base at V and 4 bases at J, with 7 bases between. This CDR3 is built from 14 residues. The germline gives CDR1 MDHEN, CDR2 SYDVKM.

The rearrangement links TRBV19 to TRBJ2-7; weak D call: TRBD1 (6 bases). Trimming cost V 0 bases and J 9 bases, with 18 bases left between them. The CDR3 contains 15 residues. Germline lookup yields CDR1 LNHDA and CDR2 SQIVND (reference sequence). The CDR3 DNA reads as TGTGCCAGTAGTATAGACTCCAGGGGTGGTGAAGGGCAGTACTTC. It encodes CASSIDSRGGEGQYF.

This chain connects TRBV6-5 to TRBJ2-3; 7 bases are shared with TRBD1. The germline CDR1 and CDR2 sequences are MNHEY and SVGAGI. This CDR3 is 14 amino acids long. The ends lost 2 bases at V and 3 bases at J; junction bases unmatched: 2. The CDR3 nucleotides read TGTGCCAGCAGTTACGACAGGGAGACAGATACGCAGTATTTT. It yields the protein CASSYDRETDTQYF.

This clone was found a few times. The CDR3 region has the DNA TGCAGCCTCAGACTGCAGCGGAGTAGCACAGATACGCAGTATTTT. It translates to CSLRLQRSSTDTQYF. The gene calls are TRBV29-1 and TRBJ2-3, with a weak D call TRBD2 (5 bases). V was trimmed by 8 bases and J by 0 bases, leaving 18 bases between them. The CDR3 totals 15 residues. Germline values: CDR1 SQVTM, CDR2 ANQGSEA.

The V call is TRBV6-6, the J call TRBJ2-7, with a tentative D call TRBD1 (7 bases). Trimming pared 10 bases from V and 2 bases from J, leaving 12 bases between. The CDR3 is 12 amino acids. The germline CDR1 and CDR2 sequences are MNHNY and SVGAGI (reference sequence). CDR3 amino acids: CATGDSTYEQYF. The CDR3 nucleotides read TGTGCCACGGGGGACAGTACCTACGAGCAGTACTTC.

The chain carries TRBV6-5 and TRBJ2-6; D may be TRBD2 (6 bases). The V end lost 6 bases, the J end lost 0 bases, and 9 bases lay between the germline ends. The CDR3 is 15 amino acids. Germline assignment: CDR1 MNHEY and CDR2 SVGAGI. The CDR3 reads CASRLALSGANVLTF. In DNA, the CDR3 is TGTGCCAGCAGACTAGCCCTCTCTGGGGCCAACGTCCTGACTTTC.

The V call is TRBV28, the J call TRBJ1-5; D might be TRBD1 (6 bases). CDR1 is MDHEN and CDR2 is SYDVKM in the germline V gene. This CDR3 has 13 amino acids. Trimming cost V 6 bases and J 3 bases, with 9 bases left between them. CDR3 bases: TGTGCCAGCAGGCAGGGGCTCAATCAGCCCCAGCATTTT. Protein: CASRQGLNQPQHF.

The gene calls are TRBV5-4 and TRBJ1-2; 7 bases align to TRBD1. J was trimmed by 8 bases and V by 5 bases; bases with no gene match: 12. The CDR3 is 14 amino acids. Germline V gene data show CDR1 as SGHNT and CDR2 as YYREEE (reference sequence). The DNA for the CDR3 is TGTGCCAGCAGTATCCTCACAGGGGATAGAGGCTACACCTTC. It codes for CASSILTGDRGYTF.

The V and J genes are TRBV2 and TRBJ1-6; 9 bases line up with TRBD1. This CDR3 contains 15 residues. V lost 4 bases to trimming and J lost 6 bases; unmatched junction nucleotides: 4. CDR1 is SNHLY, CDR2 FYNNEI, per germline. CDR3 loop: CASSGDRAGNSPLHF. As DNA, the CDR3 is TGTGCCAGCAGTGGGGACAGGGCGGGTAATTCACCCCTCCACTTT.

The V and J genes are TRBV28 and TRBJ2-5; D unclear. Germline lookup yields CDR1 MDHEN and CDR2 SYDVKM. The CDR3 has 15 amino acids. V was clipped by 4 bases and J by 5 bases, with 17 bases between them. This CDR3 reads CASSSPVRSEETQYF. CDR3 sequence (DNA): TGTGCCAGCAGTTCTCCCGTCCGAAGCGAGGAGACCCAGTACTTC.

The chain links TRBV28 to TRBJ2-3, with 11 positions matching TRBD2. Germline V gives CDR1 MDHEN, CDR2 SYDVKM. The V segment lost 3 bases and the J segment 2 bases; nucleotides outside the gene matches: 1. This CDR3 is built from 15 residues. The CDR3 reads CASSLGLADTDTQYF. CDR3 in DNA: TGTGCCAGCAGTTTGGGACTAGCGGACACAGATACGCAGTATTTT.

The chain is built from TRBV7-8 and TRBJ2-1, with 13 bases identical to TRBD2. Germline CDR1 is SGHVS and CDR2 is FQNEAQ. With 1 base clipped from V and 0 bases from J, the junction kept 9 bases outside the gene matches. The CDR3 runs 20 residues. The CDR3 here is CASSLGPGLAGASSYNEQFF. In DNA, the CDR3 is TGTGCCAGCAGCTTAGGCCCCGGACTAGCGGGAGCAAGCTCCTACAATGAGCAGTTCTTC.

The chain employs TRBV29-1 and TRBJ2-5; 8 bases are shared with TRBD2. CDR1 and CDR2 (germline): SQVTM, ANQGSEA. Trimming at V came to 1 base and at J to 0 bases, leaving 10 bases not matched to a gene. CDR3 length: 17 residues. The CDR3 is CSVEGAVAGLYQETQYF. The CDR3 nucleotides are TGCAGCGTTGAAGGTGCGGTAGCGGGGCTGTACCAAGAGACCCAGTACTTC. Variable domain in full (rest from reference TRBV29-1 and TRBJ2-5): SAVISQKPSRDICQRGTSLTIQCQVDSQVTMMFWYRQQPGQSLTLIATANQGSEATYESGFVIDKFPISRPNLTFSTLTVSNMSPEDSSIYLCSVEGAVAGLYQETQYFGPGTRLLVL.

V gene TRBV5-1 combines with J gene TRBJ2-2; 8 nucleotides align to TRBD1. Trimming cost V 1 base and J 3 bases; bases outside gene matches: 2. This CDR3 has 15 residues. CDR1 and CDR2 (germline): SGHRS, YFSETQ. The CDR3 DNA sequence: TGCGCCAGCAGCTTGTCAGGGGGCTACACCGGGGAGCTGTTTTTT. Translation: CASSLSGGYTGELFF.

The V call is TRBV7-6, the J call TRBJ2-5; D perhaps matches TRBD2 (6 bases). The germline CDR1 and CDR2 sequences are SGHVS and FNYEAQ. The CDR3 covers 13 residues. V lost 4 bases and J 3 bases, leaving 9 bases between the germline ends. CDR3 coding DNA: TGTGCCAGCAGCTCGTGGGAGGAAGAGACCCAGTACTTC. Its translation is CASSSWEEETQYF. The entire variable domain, with the rest obtained from reference TRBV7-6 and TRBJ2-5, is as follows: GAGVSQSPRYKVTKRGQDVALRCDPISGHVSLYWYRQALGQGPEFLTYFNYEAQQDKSGLPNDRFSAERPEGSISTLTIQRTEQRDSAMYRCASSSWEEETQYFGPGTRLLVL.